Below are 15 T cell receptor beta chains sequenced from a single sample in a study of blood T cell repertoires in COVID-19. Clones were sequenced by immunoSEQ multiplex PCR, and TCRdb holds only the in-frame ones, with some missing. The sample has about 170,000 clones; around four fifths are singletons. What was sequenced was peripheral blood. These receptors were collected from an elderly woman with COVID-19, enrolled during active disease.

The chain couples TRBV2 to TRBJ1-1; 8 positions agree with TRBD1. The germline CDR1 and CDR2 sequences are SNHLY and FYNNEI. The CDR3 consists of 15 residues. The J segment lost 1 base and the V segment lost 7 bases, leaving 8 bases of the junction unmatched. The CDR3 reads CASTFYGTGNTEAFF. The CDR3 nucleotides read TGTGCCAGCACTTTTTACGGGACAGGGAACACTGAAGCTTTCTTT.

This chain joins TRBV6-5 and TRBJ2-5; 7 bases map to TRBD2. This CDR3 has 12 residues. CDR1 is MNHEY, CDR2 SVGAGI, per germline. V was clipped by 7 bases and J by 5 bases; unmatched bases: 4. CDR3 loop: CASILGGETQYF. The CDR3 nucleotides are TGTGCCAGCATACTCGGGGGGGAGACCCAGTACTTC.

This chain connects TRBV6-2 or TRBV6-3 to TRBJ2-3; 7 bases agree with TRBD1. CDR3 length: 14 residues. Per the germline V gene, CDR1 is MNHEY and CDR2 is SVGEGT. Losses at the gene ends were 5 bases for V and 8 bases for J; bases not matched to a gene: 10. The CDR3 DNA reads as TGTGCCAGCAGTGATTCCCCCGCAGGGGGTACGCAGTATTTT. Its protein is CASSDSPAGGTQYF.

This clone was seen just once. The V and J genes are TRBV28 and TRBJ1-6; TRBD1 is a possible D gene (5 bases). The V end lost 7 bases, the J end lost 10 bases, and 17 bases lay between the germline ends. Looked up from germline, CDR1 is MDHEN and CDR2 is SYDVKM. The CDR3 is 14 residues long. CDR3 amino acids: CASTGGGTVSPLHF. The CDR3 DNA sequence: TGTGCCAGCACCGGGGGGGGAACGGTATCACCCCTCCACTTT.

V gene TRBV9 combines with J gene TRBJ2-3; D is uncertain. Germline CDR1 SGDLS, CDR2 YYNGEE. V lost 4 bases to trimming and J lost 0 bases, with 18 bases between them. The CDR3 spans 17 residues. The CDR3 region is CASSPTAAAPSTDTQYF. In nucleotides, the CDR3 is TGTGCCAGCAGCCCAACCGCCGCGGCCCCCAGCACAGATACGCAGTATTTT.

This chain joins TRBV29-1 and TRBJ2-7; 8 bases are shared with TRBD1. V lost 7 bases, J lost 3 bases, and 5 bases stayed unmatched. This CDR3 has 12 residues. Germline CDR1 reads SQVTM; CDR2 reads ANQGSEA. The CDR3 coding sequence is TGCAGCGCACTCGGACAGGGCTACGAGCAGTACTTC. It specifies CSALGQGYEQYF.

CDR3 region: CASSLGNVASYEQYF. The CDR3 region has the DNA TGTGCCAGCAGCTTGGGCAATGTGGCATCCTACGAGCAGTACTTC. The rearrangement links TRBV5-5 to TRBJ2-7; D unresolved. The CDR3 is 15 amino acids. The germline gives CDR1 SGHKS, CDR2 YYEKEE (reference sequence). The V end was cut by 0 bases, the J end by 1 base, with 11 bases between.

The CDR3 reads CSALDMRNEKLFF. In nucleotides, the CDR3 is TGCAGCGCCCTGGACATGCGGAATGAAAAACTGTTTTTT. V is TRBV29-1 and J is TRBJ1-4, with TRBD1 as a possible D gene (5 bases). The CDR3 covers 13 residues. Trimming removed 7 bases from V and 5 bases from J, with 14 bases in between. Germline V gene data show CDR1 as SQVTM and CDR2 as ANQGSEA.

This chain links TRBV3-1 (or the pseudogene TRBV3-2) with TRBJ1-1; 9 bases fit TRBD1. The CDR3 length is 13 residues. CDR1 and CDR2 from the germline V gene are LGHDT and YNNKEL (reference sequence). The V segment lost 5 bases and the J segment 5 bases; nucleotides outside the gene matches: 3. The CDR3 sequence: CASSDRGVTEAFF. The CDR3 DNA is TGTGCCAGCAGCGACAGGGGGGTGACTGAAGCTTTCTTT.

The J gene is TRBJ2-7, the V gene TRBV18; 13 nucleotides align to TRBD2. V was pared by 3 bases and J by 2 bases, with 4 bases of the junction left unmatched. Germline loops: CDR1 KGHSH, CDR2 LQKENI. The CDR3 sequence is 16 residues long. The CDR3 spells CASSPGLAGAAYEQYF. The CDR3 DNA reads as TGTGCCAGCTCACCCGGACTAGCGGGAGCGGCCTACGAGCAGTACTTC. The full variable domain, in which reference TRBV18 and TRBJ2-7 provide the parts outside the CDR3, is NAGVMQNPRHLVRRRGQEARLRCSPMKGHSHVYWYRQLPEEGLKFMVYLQKENIIDESGMPKERFSAEFPKEGPSILRIQQVVRGDSAAYFCASSPGLAGAAYEQYFGPGTRLTVT.

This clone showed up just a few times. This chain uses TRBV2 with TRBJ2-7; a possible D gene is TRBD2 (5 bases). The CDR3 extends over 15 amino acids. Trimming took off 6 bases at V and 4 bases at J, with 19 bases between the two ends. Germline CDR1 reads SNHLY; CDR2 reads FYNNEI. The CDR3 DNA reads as TGTGCCAGCAGACGAACTCCGGACGGGAATTACGAGCAGTACTTC. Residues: CASRRTPDGNYEQYF.

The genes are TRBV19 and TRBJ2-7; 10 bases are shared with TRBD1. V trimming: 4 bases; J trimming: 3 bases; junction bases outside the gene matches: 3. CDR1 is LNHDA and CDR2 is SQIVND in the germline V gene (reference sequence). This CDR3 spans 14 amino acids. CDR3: CASSRGTGVYEQYF. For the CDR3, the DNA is TGTGCCAGTAGTAGGGGGACAGGGGTCTACGAGCAGTACTTC. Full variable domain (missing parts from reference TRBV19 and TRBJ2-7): DGGITQSPKYLFRKEGQNVTLSCEQNLNHDAMYWYRQDPGQGLRLIYYSQIVNDFQKGDIAEGYSVSREKKESFPLTVTSAQKNPTAFYLCASSRGTGVYEQYFGPGTRLTVT.

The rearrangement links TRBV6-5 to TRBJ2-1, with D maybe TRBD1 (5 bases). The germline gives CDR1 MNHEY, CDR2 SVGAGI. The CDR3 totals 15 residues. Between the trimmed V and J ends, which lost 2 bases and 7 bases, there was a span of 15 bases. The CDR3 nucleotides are TGTGCCAGCAGTTACGTAGGGGCGAGCTTTAATGAGCAGTTCTTC. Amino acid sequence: CASSYVGASFNEQFF.

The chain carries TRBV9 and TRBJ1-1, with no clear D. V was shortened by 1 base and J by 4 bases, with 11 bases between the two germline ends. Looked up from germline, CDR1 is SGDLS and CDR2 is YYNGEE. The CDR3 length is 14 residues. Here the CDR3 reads CASSVTPGSTEAFF. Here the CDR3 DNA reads TGTGCCAGCAGCGTAACACCGGGGAGCACTGAAGCTTTCTTT.

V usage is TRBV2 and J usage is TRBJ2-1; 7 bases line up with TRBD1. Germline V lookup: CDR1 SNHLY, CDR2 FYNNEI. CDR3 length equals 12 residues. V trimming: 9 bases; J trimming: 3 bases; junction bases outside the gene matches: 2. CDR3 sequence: CASGTVYNEQFF. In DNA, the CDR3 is TGTGCCAGTGGGACAGTCTACAATGAGCAGTTCTTC.